Presented here are 14 T cell receptor beta chains from one specimen sequenced in a study of lymphopenia after photon versus proton radiotherapy. Generated by immunoSEQ multiplex PCR, the TCRdb table keeps only in-frame clones and is missing some. The sample has 150,000 to 200,000 clones; around nine tenths are singletons. Sequences were derived from peripheral blood, sampled from a patient treated with photon-based radiotherapy. The receptors were sampled from a man in his forties or fifties with gastric cancer.

The rearrangement joins TRBV5-4 to TRBJ2-2, with a possible D match to TRBD2 (5 bases). V was pared by 0 bases and J by 1 base, with 7 bases between. CDR1 SGHNT and CDR2 YYREEE come from the germline V gene (reference sequence). CDR3 length: 15 amino acids. CDR3 sequence: CASSLGGENTGELFF. Written as DNA, the CDR3 is TGTGCCAGCAGCTTGGGGGGAGAGAACACCGGGGAGCTGTTTTTT.

The chain has TRBV10-1 and TRBJ2-1; no reliable D call. The CDR3 runs 13 residues. Trimming shortened V by 5 bases and J by 6 bases, and 11 bases separated the two germline ends. Germline V lookup: CDR1 WNHNN, CDR2 SYGVQD (reference sequence). The CDR3 sequence is CASSPRSSNEQFF. CDR3 sequence (DNA): TGCGCCAGCAGTCCCAGGAGTAGCAATGAGCAGTTCTTC.

The genes are TRBV30 and TRBJ1-3; D is ambiguous. This CDR3 comprises 13 residues. CDR1 and CDR2 from the germline V gene are GTSNPN and SVGIG (reference sequence). Trimming shortened V by 1 base and J by 2 bases, and 6 bases separated the two germline ends. The CDR3 protein is CAWSASAGNTIYF. The DNA for the CDR3 is TGTGCCTGGAGTGCCTCCGCTGGAAACACCATATATTTT.

V gene TRBV9 combines with J gene TRBJ1-2, with unresolved D. Trimming stripped 1 base from V and 4 bases from J, with 5 bases between. CDR3 length: 12 amino acids. Germline CDR1 reads SGDLS; CDR2 reads YYNGEE. The CDR3 loop reads CASSVQSYGYTF. Here the CDR3 DNA reads TGTGCCAGCAGCGTACAGAGCTATGGCTACACCTTC.

The sample holds one count of this clone. V gene TRBV6-6 combines with J gene TRBJ1-5, with a weak D call TRBD1 (5 bases). Germline assignment: CDR1 MNHNY and CDR2 SVGAGI (reference sequence). V gave up 2 bases and J gave up 12 bases, with 17 bases separating them. The CDR3 spans 14 residues. CDR3 coding DNA: TGTGCCAGCAGTTACGGACACCACGAGTATTTCCAGCATTTT. It is translated as CASSYGHHEYFQHF.

The CDR3: CASSLSDGRYEQYF. CDR3 nucleotide sequence: TGTGCCAGCAGTTTATCCGACGGGCGTTACGAGCAGTACTTC. The chain carries TRBV28 and TRBJ2-7, with no clear D. Germline lookup yields CDR1 MDHEN and CDR2 SYDVKM. The germline V and J ends were trimmed by 1 base and 4 bases, with 11 bases remaining between them. This CDR3 is 14 amino acids long. Looking up the rest from reference TRBV28 and TRBJ2-7 gives the full variable domain: DVKVTQSSRYLVKRTGEKVFLECVQDMDHENMFWYRQDPGLGLRLIYFSYDVKMKEKGDIPEGYSVSREKKERFSLILESASTNQTSMYLCASSLSDGRYEQYFGPGTRLTVT.

The V gene is TRBV5-1, the J gene TRBJ2-4, with 7 bases fitting TRBD1. V gave up 4 bases and J gave up 3 bases; unmatched junction bases: 1. Germline lookup yields CDR1 SGHRS and CDR2 YFSETQ. The CDR3 loop spans 13 amino acids. In nucleotides, the CDR3 is TGCGCCAGCAGCCGGGACAGCAAAAACATTCAGTACTTC. This sequence encodes CASSRDSKNIQYF. Based on the CDR3 plus reference TRBV5-1 and TRBJ2-4, the full variable domain is KAGVTQTPRYLIKTRGQQVTLSCSPISGHRSVSWYQQTPGQGLQFLFEYFSETQRNKGNFPGRFSGRQFSNSRSEMNVSTLELGDSALYLCASSRDSKNIQYFGAGTRLSVL.

This clone was counted once. The chain couples TRBV7-2 to TRBJ1-1; D unresolved. This CDR3 comprises 14 residues. The ends were cut back, 5 bases at V and 4 bases at J, with 14 bases in the middle. CDR1 and CDR2 from the germline V gene are SGHTA and FQGNSA. The CDR3 sequence is CASSPSRSGTEAFF. CDR3 DNA: TGTGCCAGCAGCCCATCCCGGTCGGGCACTGAAGCTTTCTTT.

The chain links TRBV6-4 to TRBJ1-3; D uncertain. The V end was cut by 10 bases, the J end by 2 bases, with 12 bases between. This CDR3 is 13 amino acids long. Germline CDR1 is MRHNA and CDR2 is SNTAGT. The chain's CDR3 is CANSRTAGNTIYF. Written as DNA, the CDR3 is TGTGCCAACTCAAGGACGGCTGGAAACACCATATATTTT.

The chain employs TRBV28 and TRBJ1-2; TRBD1 aligns across 9 bases. CDR3 size: 15 residues. The V segment lost 4 bases and the J segment 3 bases; nucleotides outside the gene matches: 6. The germline gives CDR1 MDHEN, CDR2 SYDVKM. The CDR3 protein is CASSSGQGIHYGYTF. CDR3 coding DNA: TGTGCCAGCAGTTCGGGACAGGGCATTCACTATGGCTACACCTTC.

The chain combines TRBV2 with TRBJ1-5; D unresolved. The V end lost 0 bases, the J end lost 1 base, and 4 bases lay between the germline ends. This CDR3 is built from 14 residues. Germline lookup yields CDR1 SNHLY and CDR2 FYNNEI. The chain's CDR3 is CASSEAGSNQPQHF. For the CDR3, the DNA is TGTGCCAGCAGTGAAGCGGGAAGCAATCAGCCCCAGCATTTT.

J is TRBJ2-3 and V is TRBV30; D is possibly TRBD2 (5 bases). CDR3 length: 13 residues. CDR1 GTSNPN and CDR2 SVGIG come from the germline V gene (reference sequence). V was shortened by 5 bases and J by 4 bases, with 13 bases between the two germline ends. The CDR3 protein is CAWGLNSADTQYF. For the CDR3, the DNA is TGTGCCTGGGGACTCAACTCTGCAGATACGCAGTATTTT.

The genes are TRBV6-1 and TRBJ1-2; D uncertain. The CDR3 length is 14 residues. Germline lookup yields CDR1 MNHNS and CDR2 SASEGT. The germline V and J ends were trimmed by 2 bases and 4 bases, with 11 bases remaining between them. This CDR3 reads CASSENGGSYGYTF. The CDR3 DNA sequence: TGTGCCAGCAGTGAAAATGGAGGCAGCTATGGCTACACCTTC.

The chain recombines TRBV13 with TRBJ2-2; 12 bases map to TRBD1. The CDR3 covers 16 residues. Per the germline V gene, CDR1 is PRHDT and CDR2 is FYEKMQ (reference sequence). Trimming took 4 bases from V and 5 from J; bases not matched to a gene: 5. CDR3 protein: CASSYRDRGPTGELFF. DNA of the CDR3: TGTGCCAGCAGCTACCGGGACAGGGGGCCTACCGGGGAGCTGTTTTTT.